This T cell receptor (beta chain) was identified during a study of cytomegalovirus exposure and HLA in healthy donors. It was with 60 Vbeta and 13 Jbeta primers that the PCR ran. Authors' methods: Around 11 million of tens of millions of unique TCR beta chains were shared, per a later count. The table came from immunoSEQ multiplex PCR; TCRdb's copy has only in-frame clones and leaves some out. D and trimming were read from the DNA, whereas the V and J calls and clone size are those reported in that table. The sample contains about 140,000 clones, approximately 79% of which appear only once. Trimming left V 1 base short and J 6 bases short, with 13 bases between. CDR1 is SGHAT and CDR2 is FQNNGV in the germline V gene. The CDR3 runs 14 residues.

Material for sequencing was PBMCs. The sequence was collected from a man aged 50 to 59 in good health and CMV-seropositive. This chain joins TRBV11-2 and TRBJ2-7, with D perhaps TRBD1 (5 bases). The CDR3: CASSLGEGVSEQYF. CDR3 DNA: TGTGCCAGCAGCTTAGGCGAAGGGGTAAGCGAGCAGTACTTC.